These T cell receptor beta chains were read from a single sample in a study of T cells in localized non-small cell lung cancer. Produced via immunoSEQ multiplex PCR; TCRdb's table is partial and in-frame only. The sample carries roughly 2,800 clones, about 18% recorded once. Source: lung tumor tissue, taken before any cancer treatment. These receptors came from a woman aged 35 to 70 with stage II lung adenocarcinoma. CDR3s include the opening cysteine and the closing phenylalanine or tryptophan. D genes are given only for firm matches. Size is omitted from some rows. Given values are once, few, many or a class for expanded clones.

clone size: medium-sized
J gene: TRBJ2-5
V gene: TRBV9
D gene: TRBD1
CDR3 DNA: TGTGCCAGCAGCGTAGGGACAGGGGGGACAGAGACCCAGTACTTC
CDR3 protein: CASSVGTGGTETQYF

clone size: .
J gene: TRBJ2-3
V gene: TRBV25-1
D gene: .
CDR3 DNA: TGTGCCAGCAGTGAATTCCGGGGAGGCACAGATACGCAGTATTTT
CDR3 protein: CASSEFRGGTDTQYF

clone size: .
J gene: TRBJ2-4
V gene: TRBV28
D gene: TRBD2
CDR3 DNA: TGTGCCAGCAGCAGTCCGGCGGGGGTAGTCAAAAACATTCAGTACTTC
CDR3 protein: CASSSPAGVVKNIQYF

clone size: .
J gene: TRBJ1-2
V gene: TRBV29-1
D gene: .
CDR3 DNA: TGCAGCGTTGAACGCGGAGGGAGCTATGGCTACACCTTC
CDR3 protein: CSVERGGSYGYTF

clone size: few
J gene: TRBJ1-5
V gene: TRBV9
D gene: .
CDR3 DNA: TGTGCCAGCAGCGTATCAGGGGCAACTAATCAGCCCCAGCATTTT
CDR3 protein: CASSVSGATNQPQHF

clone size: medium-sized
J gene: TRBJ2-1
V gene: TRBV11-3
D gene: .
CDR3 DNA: TGTGCCAGCAGCGCTCCCTTGGTGGGGGCCTACAATGAGCAGTTCTTC
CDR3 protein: CASSAPLVGAYNEQFF

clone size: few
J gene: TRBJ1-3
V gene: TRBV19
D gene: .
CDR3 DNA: TGTGCCAGTACCCCCATCAGCTCTGGAAACACCATATATTTT
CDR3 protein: CASTPISSGNTIYF

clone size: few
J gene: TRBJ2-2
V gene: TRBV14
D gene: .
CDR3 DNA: TGTGCCAGCAGCCTTGTAGGGTCCGGGGAGCTGTTTTTT
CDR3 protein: CASSLVGSGELFF

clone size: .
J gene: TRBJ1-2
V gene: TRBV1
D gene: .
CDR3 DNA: TGCGCCAGCAGCCGGGGCGTATATGGCTACACCTTC
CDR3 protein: CASSRGVYGYTF

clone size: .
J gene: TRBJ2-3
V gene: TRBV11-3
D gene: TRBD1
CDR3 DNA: TGTGCCAGCAGCTTATCCGCGGTAACCAGGGGGCATACAGATACGCAGTATTTT
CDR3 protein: CASSLSAVTRGHTDTQYF

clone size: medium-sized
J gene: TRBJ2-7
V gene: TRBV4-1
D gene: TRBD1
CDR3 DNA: TGCGCCAGCAGCCCCGGCAACCGGGACAGGGCCTACGAGCAGTACTTC
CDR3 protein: CASSPGNRDRAYEQYF

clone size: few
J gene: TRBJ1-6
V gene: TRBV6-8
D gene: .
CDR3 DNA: TGTGCCAGCAGTTACACCCCCGGGGTAAGGGAACCCCTCCACTTT
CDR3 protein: CASSYTPGVREPLHF

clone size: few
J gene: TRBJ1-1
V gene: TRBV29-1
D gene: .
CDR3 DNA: TGCAGCGTGGGTTATAGGTTGGACACTGAAGCTTTCTTT
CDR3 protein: CSVGYRLDTEAFF

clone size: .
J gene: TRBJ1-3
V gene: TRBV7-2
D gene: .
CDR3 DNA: TGTGCCAGCAGCCTCGGCTCTGGAAACACCATATATTTT
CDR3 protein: CASSLGSGNTIYF

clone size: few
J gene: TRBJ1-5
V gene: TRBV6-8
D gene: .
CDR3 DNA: TGTGCCAGCAGTTCCTACAGGGTAGTGGATCAGCCCCAGCATTTT
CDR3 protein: CASSSYRVVDQPQHF

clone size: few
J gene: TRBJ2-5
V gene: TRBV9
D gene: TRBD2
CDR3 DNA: TGTGCCAGCAGCCCCAGCGGCGGGGGACAAGAGACCCAGTACTTC
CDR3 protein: CASSPSGGGQETQYF

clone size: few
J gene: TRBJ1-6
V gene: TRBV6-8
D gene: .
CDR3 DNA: TGTGCCAGCAGGGAAGATTACTCCTATAATTCACCCCTCCACTTT
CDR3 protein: CASREDYSYNSPLHF

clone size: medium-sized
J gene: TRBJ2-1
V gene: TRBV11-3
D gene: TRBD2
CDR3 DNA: TGTGCCAGCAGCCCTGTTACTAGCGGCCTTGAGCAGTTCTTC
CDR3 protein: CASSPVTSGLEQFF

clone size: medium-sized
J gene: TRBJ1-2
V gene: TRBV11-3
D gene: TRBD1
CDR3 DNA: TGTGCCAGCAGCTTAATCCGGGACAGGCACTTCTATGGCTACACCTTC
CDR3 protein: CASSLIRDRHFYGYTF

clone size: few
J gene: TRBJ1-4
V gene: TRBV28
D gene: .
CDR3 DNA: TGTGCCAGCAGTTTAAGGGGCCCGACTTGGGGGACTAATGAAAAACTGTTTTTT
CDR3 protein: CASSLRGPTWGTNEKLFF

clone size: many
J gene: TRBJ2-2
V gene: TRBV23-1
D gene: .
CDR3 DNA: TGCGCCAGCAGCCTCAGCGAGGCCGGGGAGCTGTTTTTT
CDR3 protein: CASSLSEAGELFF

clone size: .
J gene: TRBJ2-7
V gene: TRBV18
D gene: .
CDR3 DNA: TGTGCCAGCTCACCCTCGTTAATCAGGGAGGTCTTTTCCTACGAGCAGTACTTC
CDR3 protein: CASSPSLIREVFSYEQYF

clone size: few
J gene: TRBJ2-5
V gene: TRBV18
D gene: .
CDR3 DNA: TGTGCCAGCTCACCACCGGTAGAGACCCAGTACTTC
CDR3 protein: CASSPPVETQYF

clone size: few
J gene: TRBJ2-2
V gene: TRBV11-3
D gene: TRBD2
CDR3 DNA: TGTGCCAGCAGCTCTAGCGGGGGAAACACCGGGGAGCTGTTTTTT
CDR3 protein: CASSSSGGNTGELFF

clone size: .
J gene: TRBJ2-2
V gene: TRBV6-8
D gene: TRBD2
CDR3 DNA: TGTGCCAGCAGTGTAGTAGGGCTAGCGGGGGCCTCGAACACCGGGGAGCTGTTTTTT
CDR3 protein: CASSVVGLAGASNTGELFF

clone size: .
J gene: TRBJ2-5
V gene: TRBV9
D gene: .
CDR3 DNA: TGTGCCAGCAGCTTTGGGAATAAATTACGCCAAGAGACCCAGTACTTC
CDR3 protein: CASSFGNKLRQETQYF

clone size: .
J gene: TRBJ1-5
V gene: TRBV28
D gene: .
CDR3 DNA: TGTGCCAGCAGTCCCGGGGTAAGCAATCAGCCCCAGCATTTT
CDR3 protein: CASSPGVSNQPQHF

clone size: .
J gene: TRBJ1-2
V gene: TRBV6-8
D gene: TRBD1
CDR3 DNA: TGTGCCAGCAGTTACCAAGGACAGGGGATAGGCTACACCTTC
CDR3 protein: CASSYQGQGIGYTF

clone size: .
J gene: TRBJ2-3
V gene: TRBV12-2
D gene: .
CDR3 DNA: TGTGCCAGTTCGAGGGGTCAGCTTAGCACAGATACGCAGTATTTT
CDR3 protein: CASSRGQLSTDTQYF

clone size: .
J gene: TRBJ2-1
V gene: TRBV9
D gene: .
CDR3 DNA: TGTGCCAGCGGACTGGCCCCGGCCCGGCAGTTCTTC
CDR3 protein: CASGLAPARQFF

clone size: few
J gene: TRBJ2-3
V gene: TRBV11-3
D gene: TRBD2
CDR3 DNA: TGTGCCAGCAGCCCCAGGGCTAGCGGGGGCACAGATACGCAGTATTTT
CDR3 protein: CASSPRASGGTDTQYF

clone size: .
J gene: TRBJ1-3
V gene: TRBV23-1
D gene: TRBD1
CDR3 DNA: TGCGCCAGCAGCCAAACGACAGGGGGAAACACCATATATTTT
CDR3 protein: CASSQTTGGNTIYF

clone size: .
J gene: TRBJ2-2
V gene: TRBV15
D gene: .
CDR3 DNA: TGTGCCACCAGCAGAGCTTCGGGGACGAACACCGGGGAGCTGTTTTTT
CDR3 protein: CATSRASGTNTGELFF

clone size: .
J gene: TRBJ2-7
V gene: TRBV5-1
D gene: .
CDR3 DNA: TGCGCCAGCAGCTTGGCTACAGGGTATGGGGAGCAGTACTTC
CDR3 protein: CASSLATGYGEQYF

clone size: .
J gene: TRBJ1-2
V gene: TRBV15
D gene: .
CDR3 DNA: TGTGCCACCAGCAGAGACGGATTTAACTATGGCTACACCTTC
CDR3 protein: CATSRDGFNYGYTF

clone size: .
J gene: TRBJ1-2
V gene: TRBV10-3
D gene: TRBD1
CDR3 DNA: TGTGCCATCAGTGAGGACAGGGGGGATGGCTACACCTTC
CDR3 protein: CAISEDRGDGYTF

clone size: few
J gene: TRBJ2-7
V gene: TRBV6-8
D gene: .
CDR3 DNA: TGTGCCAGCAGTTACTCACCCTCGGCAGTCTACGAGCAGTACTTC
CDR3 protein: CASSYSPSAVYEQYF

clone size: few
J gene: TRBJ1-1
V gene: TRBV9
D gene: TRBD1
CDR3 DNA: TGTGCCAGCAGCATAATTACAGGGGAGAACACTGAAGCTTTCTTT
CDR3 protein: CASSIITGENTEAFF

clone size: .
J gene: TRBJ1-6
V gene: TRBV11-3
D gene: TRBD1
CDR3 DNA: TGTGCCAGCAGCGGGGACAGGGGTGATGGTTCACCCCTCCACTTT
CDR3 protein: CASSGDRGDGSPLHF

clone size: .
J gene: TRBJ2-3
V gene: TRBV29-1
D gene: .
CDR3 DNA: TGCAGCGTTGAAGAGGTTAGGAGGTCAGATACGCAGTATTTT
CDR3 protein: CSVEEVRRSDTQYF

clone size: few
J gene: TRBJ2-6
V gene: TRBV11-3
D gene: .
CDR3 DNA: TGTGCCAGCAGCCCTCTATTTCAGTCTGGGGCCAACGTCCTGACTTTC
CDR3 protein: CASSPLFQSGANVLTF

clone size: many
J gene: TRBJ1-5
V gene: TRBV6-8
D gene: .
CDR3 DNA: TGTGCCAGCAGCCACAGAACCCGCAATCAGCCCCAGCATTTT
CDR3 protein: CASSHRTRNQPQHF

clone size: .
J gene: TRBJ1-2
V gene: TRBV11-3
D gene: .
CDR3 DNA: TGTGCCAGCAGCTTATTATCAATCAGCAGTACCTATGGCTACACCTTC
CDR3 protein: CASSLLSISSTYGYTF

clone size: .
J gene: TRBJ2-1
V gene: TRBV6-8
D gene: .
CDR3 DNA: TGTGCCAGCAGCCCTTATATAGTGTACAATGAGCAGTTCTTC
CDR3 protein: CASSPYIVYNEQFF

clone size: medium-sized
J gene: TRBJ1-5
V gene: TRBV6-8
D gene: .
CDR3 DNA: TGTGCCAGCAGTTCCTTGCTTACAGGGCCACCCTTAAATCAGCCCCAGCATTTT
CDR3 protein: CASSSLLTGPPLNQPQHF

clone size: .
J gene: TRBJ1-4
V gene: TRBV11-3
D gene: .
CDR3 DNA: TGTGCCAGCAGCTTCTATCGGCCAGCAATTGCAACTAATGAAAAACTGTTTTTT
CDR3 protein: CASSFYRPAIATNEKLFF

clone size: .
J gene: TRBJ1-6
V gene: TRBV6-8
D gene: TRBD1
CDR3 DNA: TGTGCCACTAAAGGGGGCGCGGGTCATAATTCACCCCTCCACTTT
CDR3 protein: CATKGGAGHNSPLHF

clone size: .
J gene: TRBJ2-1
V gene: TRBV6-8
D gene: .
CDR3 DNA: TGTGCCAGCAGTTTCACGGATCCTTCCTACAATGAGCAGTTCTTC
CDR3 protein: CASSFTDPSYNEQFF

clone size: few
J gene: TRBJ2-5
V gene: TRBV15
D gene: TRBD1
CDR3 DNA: TGTGCCACCAGCATTACCGACAGGGGAGGCGAGACCCAGTACTTC
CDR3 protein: CATSITDRGGETQYF

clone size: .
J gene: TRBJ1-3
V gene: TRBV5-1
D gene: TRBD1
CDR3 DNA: TGCGCCAGCAGCTTGGATTGGGACAGCGCTAGAAACACCATATATTTT
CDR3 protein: CASSLDWDSARNTIYF

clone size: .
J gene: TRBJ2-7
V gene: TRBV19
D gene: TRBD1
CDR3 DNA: TGTGCCAGTAGTAAAGGACAGGCTTTTGGGGAGCAGTACTTC
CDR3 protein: CASSKGQAFGEQYF

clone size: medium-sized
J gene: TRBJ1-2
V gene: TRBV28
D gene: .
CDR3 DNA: TGTGCCAGCAGTTTGAGCGAGGGGGGAGGCTCCTATGGCTACACCTTC
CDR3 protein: CASSLSEGGGSYGYTF

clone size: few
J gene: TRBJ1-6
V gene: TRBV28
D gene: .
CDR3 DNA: TGTGCCAGCAGATTCGGACATTGGGTTCTCCATTCACCCCTCCACTTT
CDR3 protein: CASRFGHWVLHSPLHF

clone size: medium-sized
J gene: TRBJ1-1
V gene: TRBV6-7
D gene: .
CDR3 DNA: TGTGCCAGCAGCTCGTCCCTCCAAGCTTTCTTT
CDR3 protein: CASSSSLQAFF